These 8 T cell receptor beta chains share one sample of origin, sequenced in a study of T cell responses to AZD1222 COVID-19 vaccine. Sequenced by immunoSEQ multiplex PCR; TCRdb stores in-frame clones only, minus some. Of some 140,000 clones listed, roughly nine tenths are singletons. Sequenced here: peripheral blood, sampled on day 0 of MenACWY control vaccination. The receptors shown here come from an adult in good health.

The chain joins TRBV9 to TRBJ2-7; D gene unclear. Germline CDR1 is SGDLS and CDR2 is YYNGEE. This CDR3 is built from 14 residues. The V end was cut by 0 bases, the J end by 0 bases, with 7 bases between. CDR3 DNA: TGTGCCAGCAGCGTAGATACTGGCTCCTACGAGCAGTACTTC. Protein product: CASSVDTGSYEQYF.

The chain recombines TRBV12-3 or TRBV12-4 with TRBJ2-4; the match to TRBD1 covers 8 bases. V lost 3 bases to trimming and J lost 12 bases; unmatched junction nucleotides: 4. This CDR3 is 12 amino acids long. The CDR3 loop reads CASSLSTGAQYF. CDR3 bases: TGTGCCAGCAGTTTGTCGACAGGGGCTCAGTACTTC.

This chain uses TRBV27 with TRBJ2-7; 10 bases are shared with TRBD1. The CDR3 is 13 residues long. V was pared by 6 bases and J by 7 bases, with 6 bases of the junction left unmatched. From germline, CDR1 is MNHEY and CDR2 SMNVEV (reference sequence). The CDR3 loop is CASSHRTGGEQYF. CDR3 in DNA: TGTGCCAGCAGCCATCGGACAGGGGGAGAGCAGTACTTC.

The V and J genes are TRBV5-1 and TRBJ1-3; D gene unclear. The ends were cut back, 0 bases at V and 3 bases at J, with 7 bases in the middle. The CDR3 is 14 residues long. Germline V gene lookup returns CDR1 SGHRS and CDR2 YFSETQ. The DNA of the CDR3 is TGCGCCAGCAGCTTGGCGTATAGTGGAAACACCATATATTTT. Its translation: CASSLAYSGNTIYF.

The chain employs TRBV23-1 and TRBJ2-1; D gene uncertain. TRBV23-1 is reported as an ORF; its role is uncertain. CDR3 size: 16 residues. V lost 0 bases and J lost 7, with 16 bases in between. The CDR3 DNA is TGCGCCAGCAGTCAATCACGGGTTGTCGGATGTAATGAGCAGTTCTTC. Protein sequence: CASSQSRVVGCNEQFF.

This clone was seen once. The chain carries TRBV20-1 and TRBJ2-1; possibly TRBD1 or TRBD2 for D (5 bases each). Trimming pared 6 bases from V and 12 bases from J, leaving 15 bases between. There are 11 residues in the CDR3. CDR1 and CDR2 from the germline V gene are DFQATT and SNEGSKA (reference sequence). CDR3: CSALDTAGQFF. The DNA of the CDR3 is TGCAGTGCCTTGGACACGGCGGGGCAGTTCTTC.

The V and J genes are TRBV6-5 and TRBJ1-3, with a tentative D call TRBD1 (5 bases). V was pared by 7 bases and J by 0 bases, with 13 bases between. The germline V gene encodes CDR1 MNHEY and CDR2 SVGAGI. The CDR3 consists of 15 residues. The CDR3 region is CASKPHRTSGNTIYF. The CDR3 bases are TGTGCCAGCAAACCGCACAGGACCTCTGGAAACACCATATATTTT.

In DNA form, the CDR3 reads TGTGCCAGCAGTCGAGACGGATCGAACACCGGGGAGCTGTTTTTT. It specifies CASSRDGSNTGELFF. The chain recombines TRBV7-3 with TRBJ2-2, with D unclear. The V gene's germline CDR1 is SGHTA and CDR2 FQGTGA. V lost 6 bases and J 0 bases, leaving 11 bases between the germline ends. The CDR3 runs to 15 residues.